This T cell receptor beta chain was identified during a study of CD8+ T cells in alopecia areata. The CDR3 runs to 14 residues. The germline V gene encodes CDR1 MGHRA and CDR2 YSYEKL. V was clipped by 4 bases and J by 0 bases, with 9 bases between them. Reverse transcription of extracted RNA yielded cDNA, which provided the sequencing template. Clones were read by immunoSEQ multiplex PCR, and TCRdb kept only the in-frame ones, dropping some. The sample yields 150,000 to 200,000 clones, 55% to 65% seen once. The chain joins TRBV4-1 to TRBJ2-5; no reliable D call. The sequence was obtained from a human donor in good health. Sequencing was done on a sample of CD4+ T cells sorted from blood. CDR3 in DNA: TGCGCCAGCAGCCCGTTCAGATACCAAGAGACCCAGTACTTC. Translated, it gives CASSPFRYQETQYF.